Listed below are T cell receptor beta chains from one sample, sequenced in a study of T-cell memory formation after mild COVID-19. TCRdb passed the 5' RACE reads through MiXCR, listing each CDR3 protein once. The profile shows 300,000 to 350,000 distinct CDR3 sequences, 19% of them singletons. The sample comprised PBMCs or a T cell subset sorted from them (not recorded which). These receptors came from a man aged 18 to 30 who had mild COVID-19 (a few samples of this study predate the infection). Cell type and time point are not known. Each CDR3 is given with its conserved first and last residue. The order of the fields is CDR3 DNA, CDR3 protein, J gene, V gene, clone size, D gene. A D gene is named only where the DNA matches it firmly. Size is stated for part of the rows, as once, few or many counts, or as a class when the clone is expanded.

DNA: TGCAGCGTTGAAGGACAGGGGGCAGATACGCAGTATTTT
CDR3: CSVEGQGADTQYF
J: TRBJ2-3
V: TRBV29-1
size: many
D: TRBD1

DNA: TGCAGTGGGGTGGGGGCGGATACGCAGTATTTT
CDR3: CSGVGADTQYF
J: TRBJ2-3
V: TRBV20-1
size: few
D: -

DNA: TGTGCCAGCAGCTTTCCGGGGGGCCGGGACAGGGAACAAGAGACCCAGTACTTC
CDR3: CASSFPGGRDREQETQYF
J: TRBJ2-5
V: TRBV7-2
size: few
D: TRBD1

DNA: TGCGCCAGCAGCAGCAAACCCGACCGTACCGAGCAGTTCTTC
CDR3: CASSSKPDRTEQFF
J: TRBJ2-1
V: TRBV5-1
size: -
D: -

DNA: TGTGCCAGCAGCTTAGTGATTCCTTCAGATACGCAGTATTTT
CDR3: CASSLVIPSDTQYF
J: TRBJ2-3
V: TRBV7-2
size: -
D: -

DNA: TGCGCCAGCAGTGAGAGCCAGGGATCCTACGAGCAGTACTTC
CDR3: CASSESQGSYEQYF
J: TRBJ2-7
V: TRBV10-1
size: few
D: -

DNA: TGTGCCAGCATAGGCCAGATTGTGTCCGGGGAGCTGTTTTTT
CDR3: CASIGQIVSGELFF
J: TRBJ2-2
V: TRBV6-2/TRBV6-3
size: -
D: -

DNA: TGCAGTGCTCAACTACAGGGTTCGGCCGGGGAGCTGTTTTTT
CDR3: CSAQLQGSAGELFF
J: TRBJ2-2
V: TRBV20-1
size: -
D: -

DNA: TGCGCCAGCAGCCAAGAGGTACCAGGGCCGGCCTACGAGCAGTACTTC
CDR3: CASSQEVPGPAYEQYF
J: TRBJ2-7
V: TRBV4-3
size: many
D: -

DNA: TGTGCCAGCAGCCGACAGGCGACCGGAAACAATGAGCAGTTCTTC
CDR3: CASSRQATGNNEQFF
J: TRBJ2-1
V: TRBV6-2/TRBV6-3
size: few
D: -

DNA: TGTGCCAGCAGCCAAACGACTAGCGGGGCGATTCAGTACTTC
CDR3: CASSQTTSGAIQYF
J: TRBJ2-4
V: TRBV3-1
size: -
D: TRBD2

DNA: TGTGCCAGCAGCCCCTCGGCGGGGGGGTTAACAGATACGCAGTATTTT
CDR3: CASSPSAGGLTDTQYF
J: TRBJ2-3
V: TRBV7-6
size: -
D: TRBD2

DNA: TGCGCCAGCAGCCAAGAGGGGGGGTACACAGATACGCAGTATTTT
CDR3: CASSQEGGYTDTQYF
J: TRBJ2-3
V: TRBV4-3
size: few
D: TRBD2

DNA: TGCAGCGTTGGGGTGAACTATGGCTACACCTTC
CDR3: CSVGVNYGYTF
J: TRBJ1-2
V: TRBV29-1
size: many
D: -

DNA: TGTGCCACCGTTCGGTCGAGCTCTGGAAACACCATATATTTT
CDR3: CATVRSSSGNTIYF
J: TRBJ1-3
V: TRBV12-3/TRBV12-4
size: few
D: -

DNA: TGTGCCAGCAGCTCTGAGCGGGAGCGCACAGATACGCAGTATTTT
CDR3: CASSSERERTDTQYF
J: TRBJ2-3
V: TRBV9
size: few
D: TRBD2

DNA: TGCAGTGCTGGAAAACTCGGACAGGGTGATCAGCCCCAGCATTTT
CDR3: CSAGKLGQGDQPQHF
J: TRBJ1-5
V: TRBV20-1
size: once
D: TRBD1

DNA: TGCGCCAGCAGCCCTAAGGGGCCGAGCCCCCAGTCTGGGGCCAACGTCCTGACTTTC
CDR3: CASSPKGPSPQSGANVLTF
J: TRBJ2-6
V: TRBV4-3
size: -
D: -

DNA: TGTGCCAGCAGCTCCGGACAGGGAGTGGACGGCTACACCTTC
CDR3: CASSSGQGVDGYTF
J: TRBJ1-2
V: TRBV7-8
size: many
D: TRBD1

DNA: TGCGCCAGCAGCTTTCAGAACACCGGGGAGCTGTTTTTT
CDR3: CASSFQNTGELFF
J: TRBJ2-2
V: TRBV5-1
size: many
D: -

DNA: TGTGCCATCAGGCCACCTAGCGGGGGGCTCAATGAGCAGTTCTTC
CDR3: CAIRPPSGGLNEQFF
J: TRBJ2-1
V: TRBV10-3
size: -
D: TRBD2

DNA: TGTGCCAGCGCGAGGTCGGGACCGAACCTTTACGAGCAGTACTTC
CDR3: CASARSGPNLYEQYF
J: TRBJ2-7
V: TRBV6-1
size: -
D: -

DNA: TGTGCAAGCAAGCTGCAAGCCGGGGGCTACACCTTC
CDR3: CASKLQAGGYTF
J: TRBJ1-2
V: TRBV12-3/TRBV12-4
size: -
D: -

DNA: TGTGCCAGCAGCTCCGGACACTTACAGTACTTC
CDR3: CASSSGHLQYF
J: TRBJ2-7
V: TRBV6-2/TRBV6-3
size: -
D: -